This T cell receptor (beta chain) was observed in a study of blood T cell repertoires in COVID-19 (dated by TCRdb to the early 2020s). Regarding the research as a whole: Collaborator samples came from the United States, Italy and Spain and covered acute and convalescent phases of COVID-19. The material from the prospective study consisted of cDNA or gDNA derived from T cells, B-cell-depleted T cells, or PBMCs. Subjects who had been exposed to COVID-19, were actively infected with it, or had recovered from it provided the deeply sampled blood TCRbeta repertoires that made up the dataset. A freely available public database, intended as a resource for researchers studying the immune response to SARS-CoV-2, is where the repertoires were released. The samples were drawn from the first 160 participants of the ongoing ImmuneRACE study and from 1,254 subjects provided by 6 global collaborators. The sample metadata nearly always contained a de-identified subject ID, COVID-19 status, age in years and sex. HLA class I and class II types, where available, came from metadata supplied by the sample provider rather than from assay-based typing.

The study at large found these results: The quantity of clinical and demographic metadata differed by source and by participant and was supplied without curation.

Whole blood was collected in K2EDTA tubes by collaborating institutions according to the institutions' own protocols. For TCRbeta analysis, collaborators shipped samples as frozen whole blood, isolated PBMCs, or DNA extracted from either of those sample types. Remarks on this clone: This receptor's antigen is unknown. One base away there is no much larger clone; base qualities are not given.

At the junction V is shortened by 4 bases and J by 5 bases, with 17 bases in between. CDR1 and CDR2 were assigned from the germline V gene as MDHEN and SYDVKM. The CDR3 numbers 15 residues from cysteine through phenylalanine. Only the CDR3 part of the read is kept: 45 bases, read in frame from the first base. The immunoSEQ Assay, a bias-controlled multiplex PCR, was used to amplify TCRbeta CDR3 regions from genomic DNA. On the authors' methods: The number of nucleated cells in each sample was estimated from the amplification of reference gene primers within the assay. Sequence reads were collapsed and filtered to measure the absolute abundance of every unique TCRbeta CDR3 rearrangement. For each sample, productive Simpson clonality was calculated as the square root of Simpson's diversity index across productive rearrangements. TCRdb retrieved this table from immuneACCESS and kept in-frame rearrangements only. Not all clones are present; in checked studies, unresolved V genes account for under half, and no reason is known for the remainder. V and J calls and clone size follow that table, whereas D and trimming were derived from the DNA. This sample holds 200,000 to 250,000 clones; about 88% were observed only once. Jointly, the top ten make up roughly 2.5% of the sample.

This chain is built from TRBV28 and TRBJ1-1; the D gene cannot be named for sure. This sequence was found in an older woman with acute or convalescent COVID-19. Source material: peripheral blood. The nucleotide sequence is TGTGCCAGCAGTTACCTAACGCCTGCGGGGACTGAAGCTTTCTTT. Its amino acids are CASSYLTPAGTEAFF.